These T cell receptor beta chains were read from a single sample in a study of blood T cell repertoires in COVID-19. Here immunoSEQ multiplex PCR was the method, and the copy in TCRdb shows in-frame clones only, minus some. The sample contains some 260,000 clones, 80% to 90% of which appear only once. Sequencing used PBMCs or T cells enriched from blood (not recorded which). The receptors derive from a man younger than 45 with acute COVID-19. Each CDR3 is given without its conserved first and last residue.

v_call	j_call	cdr3_aa
TRBV6-5	TRBJ1-1	ASRTGVGTEAF
TRBV6-5	TRBJ2-5	ASRSRGGGGETQY
TRBV5-1	TRBJ1-4	ASSFVPQGTNEKLF
TRBV5-1	TRBJ2-3	ASSLGGGNTDTQY
TRBV24-1	TRBJ2-2	ATSDLVRASTGELF
TRBV30	TRBJ1-1	AWIPRDRVSTEAF
TRBV20-1	TRBJ1-1	SASRNAGLMNTEAF
TRBV28	TRBJ1-1	ASSFSAGLGVEAF
TRBV27	TRBJ1-2	ASSSRDRGNYGYT
TRBV28	TRBJ1-2	ASSLYTGGGYT
TRBV12-3/TRBV12-4	TRBJ2-2	ASSSRGELF
TRBV7-2	TRBJ2-1	ASSLASARLLDEQF
TRBV27	TRBJ1-6	ASSPKSSGVPFSPLH
TRBV28	TRBJ1-5	ASSTDTNQPQH
TRBV5-5	TRBJ1-5	ASREDGTGSNQPQH
TRBV28	TRBJ1-6	ASSPGQRVNLNSPLH